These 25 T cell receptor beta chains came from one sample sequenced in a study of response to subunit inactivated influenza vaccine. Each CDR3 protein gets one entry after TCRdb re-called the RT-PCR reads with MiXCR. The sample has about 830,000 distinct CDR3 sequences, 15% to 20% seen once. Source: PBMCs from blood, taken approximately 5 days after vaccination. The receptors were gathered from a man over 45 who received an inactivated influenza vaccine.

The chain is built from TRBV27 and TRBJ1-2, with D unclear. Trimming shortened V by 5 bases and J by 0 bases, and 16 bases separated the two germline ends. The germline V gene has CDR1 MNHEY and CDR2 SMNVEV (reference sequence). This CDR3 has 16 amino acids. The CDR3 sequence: CASSPFGRSPNYGYTF. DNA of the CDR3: TGTGCCAGCAGTCCCTTCGGGCGCTCACCTAACTATGGCTACACCTTC.

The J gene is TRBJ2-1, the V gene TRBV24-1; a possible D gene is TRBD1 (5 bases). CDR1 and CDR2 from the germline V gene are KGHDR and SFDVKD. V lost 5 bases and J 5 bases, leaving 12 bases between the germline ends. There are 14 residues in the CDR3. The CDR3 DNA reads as TGTGCCACCAGTGTGGGGCAACTAAACAATGAGCAGTTCTTC. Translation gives CATSVGQLNNEQFF.

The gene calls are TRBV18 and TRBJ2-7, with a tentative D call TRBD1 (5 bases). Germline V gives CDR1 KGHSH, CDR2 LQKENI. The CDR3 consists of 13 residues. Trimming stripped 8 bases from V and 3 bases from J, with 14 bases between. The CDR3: CASTQNQGYEQYF. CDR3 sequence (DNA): TGTGCCAGCACGCAAAACCAGGGCTACGAGCAGTACTTC.

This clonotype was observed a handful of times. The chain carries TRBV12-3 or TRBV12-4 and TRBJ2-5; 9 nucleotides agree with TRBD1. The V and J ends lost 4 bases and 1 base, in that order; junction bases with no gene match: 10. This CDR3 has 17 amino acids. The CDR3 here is CASSSYAGTGTQETQYF. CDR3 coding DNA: TGTGCCAGCAGTTCGTATGCCGGGACAGGGACCCAAGAGACCCAGTACTTC.

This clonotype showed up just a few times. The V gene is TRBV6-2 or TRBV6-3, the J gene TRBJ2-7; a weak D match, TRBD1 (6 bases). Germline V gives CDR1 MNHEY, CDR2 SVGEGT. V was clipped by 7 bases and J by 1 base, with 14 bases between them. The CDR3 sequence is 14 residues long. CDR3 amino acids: CASMKTGRSYEQYF. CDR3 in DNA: TGTGCCAGCATGAAGACAGGACGATCCTACGAGCAGTACTTC.

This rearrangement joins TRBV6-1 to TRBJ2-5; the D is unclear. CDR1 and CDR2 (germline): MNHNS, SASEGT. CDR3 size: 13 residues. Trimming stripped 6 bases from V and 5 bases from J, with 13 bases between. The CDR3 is CASRPTRRETQYF. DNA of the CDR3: TGTGCCAGCAGACCCACCCGTCGGGAGACCCAGTACTTC.

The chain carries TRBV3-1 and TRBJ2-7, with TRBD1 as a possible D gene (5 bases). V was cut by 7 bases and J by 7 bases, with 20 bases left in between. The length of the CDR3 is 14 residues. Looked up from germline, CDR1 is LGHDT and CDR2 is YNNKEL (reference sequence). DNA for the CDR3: TGTGCCAGCATAAGTCAGGGAAAGGTTAGGGAGCAGTACTTC. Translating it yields CASISQGKVREQYF.

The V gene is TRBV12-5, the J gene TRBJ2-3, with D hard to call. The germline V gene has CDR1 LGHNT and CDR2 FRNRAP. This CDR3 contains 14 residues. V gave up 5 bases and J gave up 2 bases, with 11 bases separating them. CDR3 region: CASGPSSATDTQYF. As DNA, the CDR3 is TGTGCTAGTGGTCCAAGTTCGGCCACAGATACGCAGTATTTT.

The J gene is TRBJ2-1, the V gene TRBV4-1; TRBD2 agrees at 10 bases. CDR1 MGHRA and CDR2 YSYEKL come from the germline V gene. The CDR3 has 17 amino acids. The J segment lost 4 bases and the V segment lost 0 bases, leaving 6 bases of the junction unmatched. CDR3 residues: CASSQDRTSGLYNEQFF. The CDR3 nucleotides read TGCGCCAGCAGCCAAGATCGGACTAGCGGTCTATACAATGAGCAGTTCTTC.

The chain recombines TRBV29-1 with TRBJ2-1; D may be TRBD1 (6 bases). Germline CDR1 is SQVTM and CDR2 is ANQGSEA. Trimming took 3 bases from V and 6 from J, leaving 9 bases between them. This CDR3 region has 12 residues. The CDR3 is CSVDGGVNEQFF. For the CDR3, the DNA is TGCAGCGTTGATGGGGGCGTCAATGAGCAGTTCTTC.

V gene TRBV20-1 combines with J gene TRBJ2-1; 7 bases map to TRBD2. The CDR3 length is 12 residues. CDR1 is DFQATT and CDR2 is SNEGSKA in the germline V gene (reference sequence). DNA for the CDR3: TGCCTGGCGCAGCGGGGCTACAATGAGCAGTTCTTC. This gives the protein CLAQRGYNEQFF.

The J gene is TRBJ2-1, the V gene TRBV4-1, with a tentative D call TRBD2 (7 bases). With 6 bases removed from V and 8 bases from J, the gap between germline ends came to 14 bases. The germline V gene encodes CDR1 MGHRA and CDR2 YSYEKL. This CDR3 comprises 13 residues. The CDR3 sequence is CASRRGPRDEQFF. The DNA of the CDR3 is TGCGCCAGCAGGCGGGGGCCCAGGGATGAGCAGTTCTTC.

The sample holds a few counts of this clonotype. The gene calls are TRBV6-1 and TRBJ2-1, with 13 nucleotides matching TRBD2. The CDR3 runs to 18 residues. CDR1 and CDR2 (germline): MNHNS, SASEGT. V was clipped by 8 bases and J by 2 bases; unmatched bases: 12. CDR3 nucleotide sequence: TGTGCCAGCCGCAAAGGACTAGCGGGGGCTAACACCTACAATGAGCAGTTCTTC. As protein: CASRKGLAGANTYNEQFF.

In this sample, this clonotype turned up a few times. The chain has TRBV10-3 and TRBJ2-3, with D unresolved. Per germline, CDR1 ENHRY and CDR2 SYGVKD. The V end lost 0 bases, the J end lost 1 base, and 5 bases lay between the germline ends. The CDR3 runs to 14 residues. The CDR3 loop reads CAISESYGTDTQYF. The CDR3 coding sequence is TGTGCCATCAGTGAGTCATATGGCACAGATACGCAGTATTTT.

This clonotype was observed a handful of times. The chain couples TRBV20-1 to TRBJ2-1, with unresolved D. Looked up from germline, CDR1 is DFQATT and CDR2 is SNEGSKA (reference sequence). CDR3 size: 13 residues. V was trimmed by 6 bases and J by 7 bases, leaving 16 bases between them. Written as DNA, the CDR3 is TGCAGTGCAAGTAGAGAGGTGCTGAATGAGCAGTTCTTC. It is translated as CSASREVLNEQFF.

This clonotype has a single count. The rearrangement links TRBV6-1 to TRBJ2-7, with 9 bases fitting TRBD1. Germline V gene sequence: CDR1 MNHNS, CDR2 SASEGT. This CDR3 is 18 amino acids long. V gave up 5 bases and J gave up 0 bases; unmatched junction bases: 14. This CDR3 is CASSPQGGQGRLSYEQYF. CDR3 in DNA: TGTGCCAGCAGTCCGCAGGGAGGACAGGGGAGGCTCTCCTACGAGCAGTACTTC.

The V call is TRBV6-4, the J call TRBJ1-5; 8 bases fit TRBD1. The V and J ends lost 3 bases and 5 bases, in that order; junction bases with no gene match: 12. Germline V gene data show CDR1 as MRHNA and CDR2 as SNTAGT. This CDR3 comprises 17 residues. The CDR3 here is CASSERTGRARDQPQHF. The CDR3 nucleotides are TGTGCCAGCAGTGAGAGGACAGGGCGTGCCCGCGATCAGCCCCAGCATTTT.

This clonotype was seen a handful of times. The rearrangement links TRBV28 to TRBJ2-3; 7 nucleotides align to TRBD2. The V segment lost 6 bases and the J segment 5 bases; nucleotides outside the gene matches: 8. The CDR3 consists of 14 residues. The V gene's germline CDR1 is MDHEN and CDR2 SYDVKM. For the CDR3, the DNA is TGTGCCAGCAGCCGGGGAGGGACGAGAGATACGCAGTATTTT. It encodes CASSRGGTRDTQYF.

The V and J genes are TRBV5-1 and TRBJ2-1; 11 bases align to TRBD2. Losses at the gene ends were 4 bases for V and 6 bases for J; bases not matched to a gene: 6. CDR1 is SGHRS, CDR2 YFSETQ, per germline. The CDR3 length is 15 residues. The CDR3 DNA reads TGCGCCAGCAGCAAACTAGCGGGGGACCCCAATGAGCAGTTCTTC. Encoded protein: CASSKLAGDPNEQFF.

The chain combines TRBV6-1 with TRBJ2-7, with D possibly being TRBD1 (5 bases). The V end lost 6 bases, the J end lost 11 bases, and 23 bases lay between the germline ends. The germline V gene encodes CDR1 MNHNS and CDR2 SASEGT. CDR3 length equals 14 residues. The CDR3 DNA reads TGTGCCAGCAGCCCAGCACAGGAGCCTACGACGGAGTACTTC. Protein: CASSPAQEPTTEYF.

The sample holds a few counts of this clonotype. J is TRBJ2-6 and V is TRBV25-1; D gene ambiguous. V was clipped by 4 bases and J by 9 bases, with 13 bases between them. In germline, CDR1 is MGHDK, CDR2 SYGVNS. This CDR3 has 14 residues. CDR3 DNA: TGTGCCAGCAGTGCTTCGGAAGGGATCAACGTCCTGACTTTC. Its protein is CASSASEGINVLTF. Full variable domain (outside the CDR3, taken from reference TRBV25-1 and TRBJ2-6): EADIYQTPRYLVIGTGKKITLECSQTMGHDKMYWYQQDPGMELHLIHYSYGVNSTEKGDLSSESTVSRIRTEHFPLTLESARPSHTSQYLCASSASEGINVLTFGAGSRLTVL.

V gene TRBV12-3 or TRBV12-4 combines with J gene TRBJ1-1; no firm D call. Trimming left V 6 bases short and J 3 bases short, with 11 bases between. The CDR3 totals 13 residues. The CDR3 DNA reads TGTGCCAGCAGAACGAGAGTTTACACTGAAGCTTTCTTT. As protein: CASRTRVYTEAFF.

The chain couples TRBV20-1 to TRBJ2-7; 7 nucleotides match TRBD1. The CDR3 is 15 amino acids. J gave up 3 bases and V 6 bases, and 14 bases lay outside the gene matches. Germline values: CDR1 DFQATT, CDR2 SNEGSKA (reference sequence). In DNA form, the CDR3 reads TGCAGTGCCACTTCCTGGGACAGAGCATACTACGAGCAGTACTTC. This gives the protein CSATSWDRAYYEQYF.

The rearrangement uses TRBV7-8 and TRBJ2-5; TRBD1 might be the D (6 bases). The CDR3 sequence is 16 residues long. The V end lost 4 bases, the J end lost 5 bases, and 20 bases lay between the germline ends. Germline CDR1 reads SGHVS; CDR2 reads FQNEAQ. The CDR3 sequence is CASSSPPGHLRETQYF. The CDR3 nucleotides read TGTGCCAGCAGCTCGCCCCCGGGACACCTTCGGGAGACCCAGTACTTC.

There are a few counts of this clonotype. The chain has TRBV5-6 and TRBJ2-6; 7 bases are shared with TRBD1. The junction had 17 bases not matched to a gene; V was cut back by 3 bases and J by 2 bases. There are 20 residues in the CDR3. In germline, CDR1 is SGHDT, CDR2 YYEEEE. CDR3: CASSYIPRDRVRPGANVLTF. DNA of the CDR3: TGTGCCAGCAGCTACATCCCCCGAGACAGGGTTCGCCCTGGGGCCAACGTCCTGACTTTC.